A single T cell receptor (beta chain) is shown here with its context. Generated by immunoSEQ multiplex PCR, the TCRdb table keeps only in-frame clones and is missing some. Of 200,000 to 300,000 clones detected, about nine tenths appear once; the ten largest clones hold 3.1%. From germline, CDR1 is LNHDA and CDR2 SQIVND (reference sequence). The CDR3 loop spans 16 amino acids. After removal of 3 bases from V and 10 bases from J, the junction contained 12 bases not matched to a gene. The data were obtained in a study of cytomegalovirus exposure and HLA in healthy donors. The origin of this receptor is a woman aged 25 to 39 in good health and CMV-seronegative. The sequenced material came from PBMCs. The chain uses TRBV19 and TRBJ1-5; 10 bases fit TRBD1. The CDR3: CASSMQGTGAVLPQHF. The CDR3 region has the DNA TGTGCCAGTAGTATGCAGGGGACAGGGGCCGTTCTTCCCCAGCATTTT.